This T cell receptor (beta chain) was sequenced during a study of cytomegalovirus exposure and HLA in healthy donors (dated by TCRdb to about 2017). As for the study more broadly: An earlier analysis of approximately 550 of the donors reported approximately 300 Gb of sequence data and about 100 million unique TCR beta sequences from 190 million or so T cells. The T cell repertoires of several hundred subjects were profiled by immunosequencing and related to cytomegalovirus serostatus. The aim of the study was to test whether cataloging public T cell receptors could identify signatures of past pathogen exposure. An early release that covered about 640 HLA-typed donors contained 300 to 350 gigabases of sequencing data and tens of millions of unique TCR sequences. Alongside the repertoire data, information on donor age, sex, ethnicity and CMV serostatus was compiled. In the later analysis, no new phenotypic data were used to find candidate immune exposures; instead, reliance was placed on TCR beta sequences and their occurrence across donors. A later analysis re-examined previously published TCR beta repertoires from more than 650 donors and added high-resolution HLA genotyping to investigate patterns of TCR occurrence. Typing coverage differed by locus: A, B, C, DRB1 and DQB1 were typed in about 629-630 donors, DQA1 in about 500, DPA1 in 600 to 610, and DPB1 in 472. Five DR-DQ haplotypes were handled as single units for association and clustering, since linkage in the cohort was strong. In a later genetic analysis, genome-wide SNP genotypes for about 55% of the roughly 700 donors were used, and that subset was treated as a discovery cohort. Along with the approximately 650-subject first cohort, a separate validation cohort of approximately 110 different subjects was used. High-throughput TCR immunosequencing, statistical association of individual TCRs with disease status, and machine learning were combined to predict cytomegalovirus infection status. On average, roughly 200,000 unique TCR beta nucleotide sequences were sequenced per donor among a few hundred genotyped donors of the cohort, with about 17% of those sequences being non-productive. Both class I and class II loci were covered by HLA typing, at four-digit resolution. Every repertoire in the discovery cohort had been generated on one and the same sequencing platform. Of the approximately 400 genotyped donors, over 80% were placed in the genetic ancestry cluster associated with self-reported Caucasian donors. To decide whether each TCR beta V gene segment behaved as functional or pseudogenic, an earlier analysis of some 570 of the donors relied on high-throughput TCR beta sequencing. What the work shows at the level of the full study, not this receptor alone: Sequencing depth was assumed to be roughly uniform across donors in the presence/absence analyses, though that assumption may not hold. Some 15 rarely observed V segments, including chromosome 9 orphons, were excluded from the earlier analysis of about 610 of the donors because counts were too low. The 87-base-pair reads could not distinguish some IMGT-functional V segments, including TRBV6-2 and TRBV6-3, so those segments were excluded. Immune exposure information for the cohort was limited to CMV serostatus. According to a later genetic analysis, donors in an Asian-associated ancestry cluster had fewer N-insertions in productive TCRs than the approximately 670-donor mean. An earlier analysis of approximately 570 of the donors showed that most TCR beta V segments appeared in productive rearrangements either about 90% or about 30% of the time, which broadly matched IMGT annotations. HLA typing was unavailable for some donors at each locus, so association tests used only the typed subset. In a later analysis, TCR association rates were found to vary across HLA loci, with the most associated TCRs seen for DRB1 alleles and the fewest for HLA-C alleles. V-gene and J-gene trimming of TCR beta chains was associated with a missense DCLRE1C variant in a later genetic analysis, and the association was replicated in an independent cohort. Specific HLA alleles were associated with over 15,000 TCR beta sequences at a false discovery rate of 0.05 in a later analysis. Linkage disequilibrium might explain the correlated functional status among segregating V segments, but an unknown experimental factor could not be ruled out. Only TCR beta chains were sequenced in this cohort, and the absence of alpha or paired-chain data limited detectable features. Several of the top co-occurrence clusters appeared to be linked to parvovirus B19, influenza, CMV and Epstein-Barr virus, according to a later analysis. In a later analysis, HLA-associated TCR beta chains showed more clonal expansion and lower generation probabilities than non-associated chains that were equally common. When HLA alleles, especially DR and DQ, strongly co-occurred, attributing TCR associations to individual alleles was difficult. The sequencing pipeline was judged likely to have produced a cluster of highly shared sequence variants as a technical artifact. A total of roughly 160 TCR beta chains were listed by the study as associated with cytomegalovirus. Across donors, most TCR sequences were observed very rarely, whereas some public TCRs were present in many individuals. A further reported finding was that TCR beta sequences accurately predicted the HLA-A and HLA-B alleles for most subjects in the first cohort. It was suggested by the authors that the approach could potentially be generalized to other disease states and immunological phenotypes. The classifier was reported to diagnose cytomegalovirus status with high specificity and sensitivity in both the original and validation cohorts. A later analysis found that most CMV-associated TCR beta chains appeared HLA-restricted, with HLA associations seemingly driven largely by CMV exposure. Three of the identified cytomegalovirus-associated TCR beta chains were confirmed in vitro to be specific for cytomegalovirus antigens.

The library came from the immunoSEQ multiplex PCR assay. The multiplex PCR relied on a mix of 60 forward primers for TCR Vbeta segments and 13 reverse primers for TCR Jbeta segments. Amplification of the CDR3 region of rearranged TCR beta genes was performed with a multiplex PCR assay on genomic DNA. The Illumina HiSeq System was used to sequence the amplified TCR beta libraries as 87-base-pair reads. Regarding the original processing steps: Across the 600 to 700 repertoires, a later analysis counted approximately 83 million unique TCR beta chains, roughly 11 million of which were shared by at least two donors. Raw reads were error-corrected and collapsed into unique sequences with a nearest-neighbor algorithm that merged closely related sequences to remove PCR and sequencing errors. CDR3 sequences were aligned to IMGT reference sequences to assign V, D and J gene segments. For a sequence to be retained, a match of at least six nucleotides to both a V gene segment and a J gene segment was required. A rearrangement was called productive if the CDR3 had no stop codons and remained in frame with V and J, and every other rearrangement was called non-productive. CDR3 was defined according to IMGT convention as the region running from the second conserved V-encoded cysteine to the conserved J-encoded phenylalanine. Sequences without an unambiguous match to a single V gene segment were excluded from the earlier analysis of about 600 of the donors. An earlier analysis of a few hundred of the donors called V segments functional above 56.7% productive rearrangements and segregating when the between-donor standard deviation exceeded 5%. A statistical classification framework was developed to diagnose cytomegalovirus status using the catalog of TCR beta chain sequences. In a later analysis, V and J genes were assigned by comparing TCR nucleotide sequences against IMGT/GENE-DB human TR gene sequences. In a later analysis, CDR3 sequences and most-parsimonious VDJ recombination scenarios were assigned using the TCRdist pipeline. In a later analysis, every TCR beta chain was defined by the combination of its CDR3 amino acid sequence and its V-gene family, and reads without a unique V-gene family were dropped. A later analysis removed roughly 590 highly shared, low-generation-probability nucleotide sequences to deal with suspected cross-contamination and a sequencing artifact. For each public chain, a later analysis derived a clonal expansion index from normalized ranks of inferred template counts within each repertoire. Generation probabilities in a later analysis came from a VDJ recombination model fitted to out-of-frame rearrangements, and those results were checked against IGoR. In a later analysis, hypergeometric tests were used to score TCR-TCR, TCR-HLA and TCR-CMV co-occurrence, with a repertoire-size bias correction applied to TCR pairs. A later analysis estimated false discovery rates by permuting HLA or CMV assignments 20 times. In a later analysis, co-occurring TCRs were grouped using DBSCAN, with TCRdist sequence similarity added in when clustering inside HLA-allele-positive subsets. Co-occurrence clustering excluded repertoires with fewer than 30,000 or more than 120,000 public chains, plus five with anomalous nucleotide sharing. TCRdb stores this immuneACCESS table with in-frame sequences only. Part of the clones is absent; in the studies checked, under half of the shortfall reflects unresolved V genes, and no reason is known for the rest. V and J calls and clone size come straight from that table; D and trimming were deduced from the DNA. This sample lists fewer than 200,000 clones; 75% to 85% were detected once. Roughly 7.3% of the sample rests with the top ten.

The cohort consisted of 666 healthy bone marrow donors. All cohort members were sampled while nominally healthy, although unrecorded immune exposures were likely present. The donor was CMV seropositive and was included in the group of 289 seropositive cohort members. Each donor provided a peripheral blood sample, and peripheral blood mononuclear cells were used for TCR beta sequencing. The Qiagen DNeasy Blood Extraction Kit was used to extract genomic DNA from the blood cell samples. The CDR3 numbers 14 residues from cysteine through phenylalanine. Left in the record is the CDR3 DNA by itself, 42 bases read in frame from the first base. Relative to germline, V is 0 bases shorter and J is 1 base shorter, with 6 bases between their ends. CDR1 PRHDT and CDR2 FYEKMQ were looked up in the germline V gene (reference sequence). Of note for this clone: The clone's antigen remains unknown. Per-nucleotide qualities are absent, and no much larger clonotype sits a single base away.

The source of this sequence is a male donor in good health and CMV-seropositive. Sequenced material: PBMCs. The V gene is TRBV13 and the J gene is TRBJ1-1, with the D gene uncertain. The DNA sequence is given as TGTGCCAGCAGCTTAGGCGAGGGGAACACTGAAGCTTTCTTT. Its protein reads: CASSLGEGNTEAFF.